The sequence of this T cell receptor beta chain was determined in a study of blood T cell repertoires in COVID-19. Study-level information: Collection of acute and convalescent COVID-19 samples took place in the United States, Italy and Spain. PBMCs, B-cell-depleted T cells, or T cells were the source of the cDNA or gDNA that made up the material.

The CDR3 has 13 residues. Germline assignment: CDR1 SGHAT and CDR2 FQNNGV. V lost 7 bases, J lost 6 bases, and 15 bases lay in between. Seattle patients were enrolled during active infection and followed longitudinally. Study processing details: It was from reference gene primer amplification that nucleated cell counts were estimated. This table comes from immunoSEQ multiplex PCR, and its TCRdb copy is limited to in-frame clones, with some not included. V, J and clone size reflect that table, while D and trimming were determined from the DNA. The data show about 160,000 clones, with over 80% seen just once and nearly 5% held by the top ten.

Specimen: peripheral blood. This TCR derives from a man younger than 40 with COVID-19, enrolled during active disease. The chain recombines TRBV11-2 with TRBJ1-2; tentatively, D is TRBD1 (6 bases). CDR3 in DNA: TGTGCCAGCACCTCGGACAGTATCGATGGCTACACCTTC. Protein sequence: CASTSDSIDGYTF.